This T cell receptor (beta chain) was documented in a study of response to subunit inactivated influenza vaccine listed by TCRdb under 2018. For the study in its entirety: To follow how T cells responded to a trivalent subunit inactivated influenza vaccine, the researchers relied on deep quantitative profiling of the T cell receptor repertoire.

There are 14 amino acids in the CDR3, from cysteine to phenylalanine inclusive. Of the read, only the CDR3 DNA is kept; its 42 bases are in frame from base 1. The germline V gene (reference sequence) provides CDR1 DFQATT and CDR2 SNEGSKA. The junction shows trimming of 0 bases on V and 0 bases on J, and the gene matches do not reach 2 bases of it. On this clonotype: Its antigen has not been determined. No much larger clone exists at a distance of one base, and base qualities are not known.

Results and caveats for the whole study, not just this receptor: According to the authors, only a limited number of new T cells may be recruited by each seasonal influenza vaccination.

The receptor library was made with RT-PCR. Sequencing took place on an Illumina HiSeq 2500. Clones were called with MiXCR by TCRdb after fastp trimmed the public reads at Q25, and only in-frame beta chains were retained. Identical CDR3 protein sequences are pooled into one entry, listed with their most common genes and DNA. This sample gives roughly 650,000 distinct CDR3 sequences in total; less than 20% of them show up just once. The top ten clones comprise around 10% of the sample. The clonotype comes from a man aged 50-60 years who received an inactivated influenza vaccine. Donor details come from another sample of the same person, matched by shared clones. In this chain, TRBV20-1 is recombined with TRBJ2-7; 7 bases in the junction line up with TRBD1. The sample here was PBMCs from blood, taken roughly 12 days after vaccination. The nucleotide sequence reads TGCAGTGCTAGAGATGGGACAGTCTCCTACGAGCAGTACTTC. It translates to CSARDGTVSYEQYF.